What follows are 24 T cell receptor beta chains derived from one specimen sequenced in a study of blood T cell repertoires in COVID-19. Assay: immunoSEQ multiplex PCR; the TCRdb copy retains only in-frame clones and omits some. The profile shows 250,000 or so clones, 80% to 90% of them singletons. Material: PBMCs or T cells enriched from blood (not recorded which). The receptors stem from a woman aged 40 to 49 who had been exposed to COVID-19.

The chain has TRBV5-4 and TRBJ2-5; 8 bases match TRBD2. Looked up from germline, CDR1 is SGHNT and CDR2 is YYREEE (reference sequence). V trimming: 4 bases; J trimming: 4 bases; junction bases outside the gene matches: 3. CDR3 length: 13 residues. The CDR3 here is CASSRREGETQYF. CDR3 DNA: TGTGCCAGCAGCCGACGGGAGGGAGAGACCCAGTACTTC.

V and J are TRBV28 and TRBJ1-5; the D is unclear. The CDR3 has 15 residues. CDR1 and CDR2 (germline): MDHEN, SYDVKM. Trimming cost V 6 bases and J 2 bases, with 14 bases left between them. DNA for the CDR3: TGTGCCAGCAGGATAGGTTTCGGAGGCAATCAGCCCCAGCATTTT. It is translated as CASRIGFGGNQPQHF.

The chain joins TRBV19 to TRBJ2-1, with 14 bases that match TRBD2. The CDR3 runs to 17 residues. Germline CDR1 and CDR2: LNHDA and SQIVND (reference sequence). V lost 3 bases to trimming and J lost 6 bases; unmatched junction nucleotides: 7. The CDR3 sequence is CASSMRGLAGAINEQFF. The CDR3 DNA follows: TGTGCCAGTAGTATGAGGGGACTAGCGGGAGCTATCAATGAGCAGTTCTTC.

CDR3 amino acids: CASGPNQETQYF. CDR3 in DNA: TGTGCCAGCGGCCCAAACCAAGAGACCCAGTACTTC. V and J are TRBV28 and TRBJ2-5; no clear D. Germline CDR1 reads MDHEN; CDR2 reads SYDVKM. V lost 8 bases, J lost 0 bases, and 7 bases lay in between. This CDR3 comprises 12 residues.

The genes are TRBV29-1 and TRBJ1-3; unclear D gene. Trimming pared 4 bases from V and 0 bases from J, leaving 10 bases between. Germline V lookup: CDR1 SQVTM, CDR2 ANQGSEA. The CDR3 covers 14 residues. CDR3 in DNA: TGCAGCGTTGCTCCGTCGAGCTCTGGAAACACCATATATTTT. This codes for CSVAPSSSGNTIYF.

V is TRBV7-2 and J is TRBJ1-6; D remains ambiguous. Germline V gene lookup returns CDR1 SGHTA and CDR2 FQGNSA. The V end was cut by 5 bases, the J end by 5 bases, with 16 bases between. This CDR3 is built from 16 residues. DNA of the CDR3: TGTGCCAGCAGCAAGAGGTCCGGGTTAAATAATTCACCCCTCCACTTT. Its translation is CASSKRSGLNNSPLHF.

The V call is TRBV13, the J call TRBJ2-3; 10 nucleotides align to TRBD2. The CDR3 has 16 amino acids. Germline trimming cut 0 bases from V and 5 bases from J; bases unmatched to any gene: 5. Looked up from germline, CDR1 is PRHDT and CDR2 is FYEKMQ (reference sequence). The CDR3 bases are TGTGCCAGCAGCTTAGGCCTACTAGCGGGAAAAGATACGCAGTATTTT. This sequence encodes CASSLGLLAGKDTQYF.

The chain combines TRBV5-1 with TRBJ1-5; 9 nucleotides match TRBD1. J gave up 6 bases and V 0 bases, and 4 bases lay outside the gene matches. Germline CDR1 and CDR2: SGHRS and YFSETQ. The CDR3 sequence is 15 residues long. DNA of the CDR3: TGCGCCAGCAGCTTGGGGGACAGGGATCGTCAGCCCCAGCATTTT. This sequence encodes CASSLGDRDRQPQHF.

The V and J genes are TRBV18 and TRBJ1-5; 11 bases fit TRBD1. The germline V gene has CDR1 KGHSH and CDR2 LQKENI. The CDR3 loop spans 14 amino acids. Losses at the gene ends were 3 bases for V and 6 bases for J; bases not matched to a gene: 1. DNA of the CDR3: TGTGCCAGCTCACCGGGACAGGGGGGTCAGCCCCAGCATTTT. It yields the protein CASSPGQGGQPQHF.

The gene calls are TRBV7-3 and TRBJ1-6, with D hard to call. The V end was cut by 6 bases, the J end by 7 bases, with 10 bases between. CDR1 is SGHTA, CDR2 FQGTGA, per germline. The CDR3 totals 13 residues. CDR3 in amino acids: CASRDDSNSPLHF. CDR3 nucleotide sequence: TGTGCCAGCAGAGACGACTCAAATTCACCCCTCCACTTT.

The chain carries TRBV4-1 and TRBJ2-3, with TRBD1 matching 10 bases. CDR1 and CDR2 from the germline V gene are MGHRA and YSYEKL. This CDR3 region has 15 residues. Trimming took 6 bases from V and 3 from J; bases not matched to a gene: 6. The CDR3 DNA follows: TGCGCCAGCAGGTTCGGGACAGGGGTTACAGATACGCAGTATTTT. This codes for CASRFGTGVTDTQYF.

This clone was picked up a small number of times. This sequence joins TRBV19 and TRBJ1-1, with 9 nucleotides matching TRBD1. Germline-derived CDR1 and CDR2 are LNHDA and SQIVND (reference sequence). V was pared by 4 bases and J by 0 bases, with 0 bases of the junction left unmatched. CDR3 length equals 14 residues. The CDR3 loop is CASSRDRVNTEAFF. Here the CDR3 DNA reads TGTGCCAGTAGTAGGGACAGGGTGAACACTGAAGCTTTCTTT.

The chain carries TRBV12-3 or TRBV12-4 and TRBJ1-1; no reliable D call. This CDR3 is 13 amino acids long. The V gene lost 2 bases and the J gene lost 7 bases, with 11 bases spanning the gap. The CDR3 region has the DNA TGTGCCAGCAGTTTAAGCGGTCAGATTGAAGCTTTCTTT. Translating gives CASSLSGQIEAFF.

The chain is built from TRBV29-1 and TRBJ2-1, with 10 positions matching TRBD2. The germline V gene has CDR1 SQVTM and CDR2 ANQGSEA. This CDR3 contains 14 residues. Trimming at V came to 3 bases and at J to 6 bases, leaving 5 bases not matched to a gene. The CDR3 bases are TGCAGCGTTGAGCCGAGGACTAGCGGCAATGAGCAGTTCTTC. Translating gives CSVEPRTSGNEQFF.

The chain uses TRBV9 and TRBJ1-1; TRBD1 matches at 8 bases. The J segment lost 5 bases and the V segment lost 2 bases, leaving 8 bases of the junction unmatched. CDR3 length: 15 amino acids. Germline V gene data show CDR1 as SGDLS and CDR2 as YYNGEE. The CDR3 region is CASSVTGGEGTEAFF. Here the CDR3 DNA reads TGTGCCAGCAGCGTCACAGGGGGTGAGGGGACTGAAGCTTTCTTT. The full variable domain, its missing parts supplied by reference TRBV9 and TRBJ1-1, is DSGVTQTPKHLITATGQRVTLRCSPRSGDLSVYWYQQSLDQGLQFLIQYYNGEERAKGNILERFSAQQFPDLHSELNLSSLELGDSALYFCASSVTGGEGTEAFFGQGTRLTVV.

The J gene is TRBJ1-1, the V gene TRBV21-1; the table gives TRBD1 as D, unverified against the DNA. TRBV21-1 is reported as a pseudogene. This CDR3 region has 14 residues. CDR3 bases: TGTGCCAGCAGCGCGACAGGGGTTGACGCTGAAGCTTTCTTT. It encodes CASSATGVDAEAFF.

The chain has TRBV5-1 and TRBJ2-7; D is perhaps TRBD2 (6 bases). This CDR3 is 14 amino acids long. Trimming cost V 4 bases and J 5 bases, with 16 bases left between them. Germline V CDR1 and CDR2: SGHRS, YFSETQ. CDR3 region: CASSNDGTRDEQYF. In DNA form, the CDR3 reads TGCGCCAGCAGCAACGACGGGACTCGTGACGAGCAGTACTTC.

V is TRBV5-1 and J is TRBJ2-7; possible D gene TRBD1, 6 bases. This CDR3 is 17 amino acids long. Trimming cost V 3 bases and J 5 bases, with 24 bases left between them. Germline V gene data show CDR1 as SGHRS and CDR2 as YFSETQ. The CDR3 region is CASSSNKILQGTHEQYF. DNA of the CDR3: TGCGCCAGCAGCTCAAATAAAATATTACAGGGAACACACGAGCAGTACTTC.

V gene TRBV27 combines with J gene TRBJ1-2; 8 bases fit TRBD1. From germline, CDR1 is MNHEY and CDR2 SMNVEV (reference sequence). V was clipped by 4 bases and J by 5 bases; unmatched bases: 3. This CDR3 contains 13 residues. The CDR3 nucleotides read TGTGCCAGCAGTTCCACAGGGGGGTATGGCTACACCTTC. This gives the protein CASSSTGGYGYTF.

The chain combines TRBV9 with TRBJ2-1; 9 bases are shared with TRBD1. The CDR3 totals 16 residues. From germline, CDR1 is SGDLS and CDR2 YYNGEE. V gave up 4 bases and J gave up 5 bases; unmatched junction bases: 10. CDR3 sequence (DNA): TGTGCCAGCAGCTCCCGTTTAGGGACAGGGAACAATGAGCAGTTCTTC. Its translation: CASSSRLGTGNNEQFF. The full variable domain, in which reference TRBV9 and TRBJ2-1 provide the parts outside the CDR3, is DSGVTQTPKHLITATGQRVTLRCSPRSGDLSVYWYQQSLDQGLQFLIQYYNGEERAKGNILERFSAQQFPDLHSELNLSSLELGDSALYFCASSSRLGTGNNEQFFGPGTRLTVL.

The chain joins TRBV3-1 (or the pseudogene TRBV3-2) to TRBJ2-2; D gene ambiguous. The germline CDR1 and CDR2 sequences are LGHDT and YNNKEL (reference sequence). Trimming removed 0 bases from V and 1 base from J, with 3 bases in between. This CDR3 region has 14 residues. The CDR3 is CASSQDQNTGELFF. The CDR3 nucleotides read TGTGCCAGCAGCCAAGACCAGAACACCGGGGAGCTGTTTTTT.

The chain links TRBV7-3 to TRBJ1-1, with D possibly being TRBD1 (5 bases). The CDR3 length is 14 residues. V was shortened by 1 base and J by 3 bases, with 9 bases between the two germline ends. Germline V gene sequence: CDR1 SGHTA, CDR2 FQGTGA. In DNA, the CDR3 is TGTGCCAGCAGCTTAAGGCGGGGACACACTGAAGCTTTCTTT. As protein: CASSLRRGHTEAFF.

CDR3 loop: CASSPSRGPNEKLFF. The CDR3 nucleotides read TGTGCCAGCTCGCCGTCGAGGGGGCCTAATGAAAAACTGTTTTTT. V is TRBV18 and J is TRBJ1-4; 7 bases agree with TRBD1. The CDR3 is 15 residues long. Looked up from germline, CDR1 is KGHSH and CDR2 is LQKENI. J lost 3 bases, V lost 6 bases, and 7 bases had no gene match.

The CDR3: CASKPELAYNEQFF. The CDR3 coding sequence is TGTGCCAGCAAACCAGAGCTAGCCTACAATGAGCAGTTCTTC. The chain couples TRBV7-3 to TRBJ2-1; D ambiguous. The CDR3 length is 14 residues. CDR1 and CDR2 from the germline V gene are SGHTA and FQGTGA. V was clipped by 7 bases and J by 2 bases, with 12 bases between them.